Listed below are T cell receptor beta chains from one sample, sequenced in a study of blood T cell repertoires in COVID-19. The protocol was immunoSEQ multiplex PCR, while the TCRdb copy is restricted to in-frame clones and leaves out a portion. This sample carries about 99,000 clones, 85% to 90% of them seen once, and the ten largest clones take 4.5% to 6%. The sample taken for sequencing was peripheral blood. Source of these receptors: a human donor in a cohort sampled during active COVID-19. The CDR3 runs from the conserved cysteine through the conserved F or W. The D gene is left open where the match is weak. Clone size is given for some rows only: seen once, a few or many times, or a class if the clone is expanded.

v_gene: TRBV7-6; j_gene: TRBJ2-7; abundance: .; d_gene: .; CDR3nt: TGTGCCAGCAGTCCCCTCCAGTCGGACAGAGCATGGGAGCAGTACTTC; CDR3aa: CASSPLQSDRAWEQYF
v_gene: TRBV5-1; j_gene: TRBJ2-1; abundance: .; d_gene: TRBD2; CDR3nt: TGCGCCAGCAGCTTCCCAACTAGCGGGAACTCCTACAATGAGCAGTTCTTC; CDR3aa: CASSFPTSGNSYNEQFF
v_gene: TRBV9; j_gene: TRBJ2-5; abundance: .; d_gene: .; CDR3nt: TGTGCCAGCAGCGTAGGCGGGACCCAAGAGACCCAGTACTTC; CDR3aa: CASSVGGTQETQYF
v_gene: TRBV11-2; j_gene: TRBJ2-1; abundance: .; d_gene: TRBD2; CDR3nt: TGTGCCAGCAGCTTACTAGCGGGGGTTTACAATGAGCAGTTCTTC; CDR3aa: CASSLLAGVYNEQFF
v_gene: TRBV5-1; j_gene: TRBJ2-5; abundance: .; d_gene: TRBD2; CDR3nt: TGCGCCAGCAGCTGGGGGGGACTAGCGGGAGGAGAGACCCAGTACTTC; CDR3aa: CASSWGGLAGGETQYF
v_gene: TRBV27; j_gene: TRBJ1-5; abundance: .; d_gene: TRBD1; CDR3nt: TGTGCCAGCAGTTTGGGGACAGGAGGCAATCAGCCCCAGCATTTT; CDR3aa: CASSLGTGGNQPQHF
v_gene: TRBV6-5; j_gene: TRBJ1-2; abundance: .; d_gene: TRBD1; CDR3nt: TGTGCCAGCACTGCTCTCCGGACAGGGGGCGCATCCACCTTC; CDR3aa: CASTALRTGGASTF
v_gene: TRBV12-5; j_gene: TRBJ2-5; abundance: .; d_gene: .; CDR3nt: TGTGCTAGTGGTTCACCCCATACAGGTGGGGAGACCCAGTACTTC; CDR3aa: CASGSPHTGGETQYF
v_gene: TRBV2; j_gene: TRBJ1-2; abundance: .; d_gene: .; CDR3nt: TGTGCCAGCAGTACCCAGGGTCCGAAGTATGGCTACACCTTC; CDR3aa: CASSTQGPKYGYTF
v_gene: TRBV18; j_gene: TRBJ1-1; abundance: .; d_gene: TRBD1; CDR3nt: TGTGCCAGCTCACTAGAACAGGGGAAGAACACTGAAGCTTTCTTT; CDR3aa: CASSLEQGKNTEAFF
v_gene: TRBV4-2; j_gene: TRBJ2-3; abundance: .; d_gene: TRBD2; CDR3nt: TGTGCCAGCAGCCAGGGACTAGCGGGAGGGCCGGGTACAGATACGCAGTATTTT; CDR3aa: CASSQGLAGGPGTDTQYF
v_gene: TRBV19; j_gene: TRBJ1-5; abundance: .; d_gene: TRBD1; CDR3nt: TGTGCCAGTAACAGGGGTATACAGCCCCAGCATTTT; CDR3aa: CASNRGIQPQHF
v_gene: TRBV2; j_gene: TRBJ2-1; abundance: few; d_gene: .; CDR3nt: TGTGCCAGCAGTGAGGAGGGTCGTACCGAGCAGTTCTTC; CDR3aa: CASSEEGRTEQFF
v_gene: TRBV6-2/TRBV6-3; j_gene: TRBJ2-7; abundance: .; d_gene: TRBD1; CDR3nt: TGTGCCAGCAGCGACCCAAGGACAGGGGGCTCGGGGTCCTACGAGCAGTACTTC; CDR3aa: CASSDPRTGGSGSYEQYF
v_gene: TRBV19; j_gene: TRBJ2-5; abundance: .; d_gene: TRBD2; CDR3nt: TGTGCCAGTAGTTCTAGCGGGGGATCCCTCGAGACCCAGTACTTC; CDR3aa: CASSSSGGSLETQYF
v_gene: TRBV5-4; j_gene: TRBJ1-1; abundance: .; d_gene: .; CDR3nt: TGTGCCAGCCCCGGGAACACTGAAGCTTTCTTT; CDR3aa: CASPGNTEAFF
v_gene: TRBV15; j_gene: TRBJ2-1; abundance: .; d_gene: .; CDR3nt: TGTGCCACCAGCAGAGGGGAGGACTACACCCGGGCCAATGAGCAGTTCTTC; CDR3aa: CATSRGEDYTRANEQFF
v_gene: TRBV7-9; j_gene: TRBJ2-3; abundance: .; d_gene: .; CDR3nt: TGTGCCAGCAGCCCGAGAGCGCCTAGTGTTACGCAGTATTTT; CDR3aa: CASSPRAPSVTQYF
v_gene: TRBV5-8; j_gene: TRBJ2-3; abundance: .; d_gene: .; CDR3nt: TGTGCCAGCAGCTTGGTGGCGGAGCGAGACCTAGATACGCAGTATTTT; CDR3aa: CASSLVAERDLDTQYF
v_gene: TRBV7-9; j_gene: TRBJ2-2; abundance: few; d_gene: .; CDR3nt: TGTGCCAGCAGCTTACCTCTTACCGGGGAGCTGTTTTTT; CDR3aa: CASSLPLTGELFF
v_gene: TRBV2; j_gene: TRBJ1-6; abundance: .; d_gene: .; CDR3nt: TGTGCCAGCAAGGGGGAGTGGTCCTATAATTCACCCCTCCACTTT; CDR3aa: CASKGEWSYNSPLHF
v_gene: TRBV9; j_gene: TRBJ2-7; abundance: .; d_gene: .; CDR3nt: TGTGCCAGCAGCAACAGGACAGTTCCCTACGAGCAGTACTTC; CDR3aa: CASSNRTVPYEQYF
v_gene: TRBV28; j_gene: TRBJ2-7; abundance: .; d_gene: TRBD1; CDR3nt: TGTGCCAGCAGTTTGTATAATGGGGACAGGGACTTTGAGCAGTACTTC; CDR3aa: CASSLYNGDRDFEQYF
v_gene: TRBV18; j_gene: TRBJ2-3; abundance: .; d_gene: .; CDR3nt: TGTGCCAGCTCACCCACGACCAGGGCGGTTAGCACAGATACGCAGTATTTT; CDR3aa: CASSPTTRAVSTDTQYF
v_gene: TRBV2; j_gene: TRBJ1-4; abundance: .; d_gene: .; CDR3nt: TGTGCCAGCGGGGATGCCGGGGTGATGGGACTGTTTTTT; CDR3aa: CASGDAGVMGLFF
v_gene: TRBV5-3; j_gene: TRBJ1-2; abundance: .; d_gene: .; CDR3nt: TGTGCCAGAAGCTGCGGGGGATACCGCCATAGGGGACAAACTAACTATGGCTACACCTTC; CDR3aa: CARSCGGYRHRGQTNYGYTF
v_gene: TRBV2; j_gene: TRBJ2-7; abundance: .; d_gene: .; CDR3nt: TGTGCCAGCAGTGCACACAAAACCTACGAGCAGTACTTC; CDR3aa: CASSAHKTYEQYF
v_gene: TRBV15; j_gene: TRBJ2-1; abundance: many; d_gene: .; CDR3nt: TGTGCCACCAGCAGAGACAGGGGATTAACCTACAATGAGCAGTTCTTC; CDR3aa: CATSRDRGLTYNEQFF
v_gene: TRBV7-2; j_gene: TRBJ2-1; abundance: few; d_gene: TRBD2; CDR3nt: TGTGCCAGCAGCTGGAGCGGGGGACTAAACAATGAGCAGTTCTTC; CDR3aa: CASSWSGGLNNEQFF
v_gene: TRBV27; j_gene: TRBJ1-1; abundance: .; d_gene: TRBD1; CDR3nt: TGTGCCAGCAGGGAGGGCGACAGGGTTTTCTCTGAAGCTTTCTTT; CDR3aa: CASREGDRVFSEAFF
v_gene: TRBV19; j_gene: TRBJ1-2; abundance: once; d_gene: TRBD1; CDR3nt: TGTGCCAGTAGTTCAACAGGGGGCTATGGCTACACCTTC; CDR3aa: CASSSTGGYGYTF
v_gene: TRBV6-5; j_gene: TRBJ2-7; abundance: .; d_gene: .; CDR3nt: TGTGCCAGCACTTCTTATACCGGCTACGAGCAGTACTTC; CDR3aa: CASTSYTGYEQYF
v_gene: TRBV10-2; j_gene: TRBJ2-7; abundance: .; d_gene: TRBD1; CDR3nt: TGCGCCAGCACTGAGATACAGGGGGCGTCGTACTCCTACGAGCAGTACTTC; CDR3aa: CASTEIQGASYSYEQYF
v_gene: TRBV5-8; j_gene: TRBJ2-4; abundance: once; d_gene: .; CDR3nt: TGTGCCAGCAGCTTGGGGGGGCTCGAAAACATTCAGTACTTC; CDR3aa: CASSLGGLENIQYF
v_gene: TRBV11-3; j_gene: TRBJ2-2; abundance: .; d_gene: .; CDR3nt: TGTGCCAGCAACCCAGCGAACACCGGGGAGCTGTTTTTT; CDR3aa: CASNPANTGELFF
v_gene: TRBV10-3; j_gene: TRBJ2-3; abundance: .; d_gene: TRBD2; CDR3nt: TGTGCCATCAGTCCAGCGGGGGGTGGCACAGATACGCAGTATTTT; CDR3aa: CAISPAGGGTDTQYF